This is a list of T cell receptor beta chains from one sample in a study of OX40 agonist ivuxolimab in advanced cancers. Using immunoSEQ multiplex PCR, the repertoire was profiled, and TCRdb retains in-frame clones only, with some absent. The profile shows 80,000 or so clones, about 83% of them singletons. The material sequenced was CD4+ or CD8+ T cells sorted from blood, taken in a trial of the OX40 agonist ivuxolimab. These receptors all come from an adult with an advanced solid tumor such as melanoma, head and neck, liver or kidney cancer. The CDR3 runs from the conserved cysteine through the conserved F or W.

>TRBV5-1|TRBJ2-7
CASSLGGTDTYEQYF
>TRBV6-1|TRBJ1-5
CASSAPGQGALNNQPQHF
>TRBV6-6|TRBJ2-2
CASSYANTGELFF
>TRBV7-2|TRBJ2-1
CASSSVIGEQFF
>TRBV19|TRBJ2-7
CASSSDRFSYEQYF
>TRBV7-9|TRBJ2-3
CASSRGLAGDSDTQYF
>TRBV19|TRBJ1-2
CASSINGQSLRGYTF
>TRBV7-6|TRBJ2-1
CAGGAAGRYNEQFF
>TRBV18|TRBJ2-1
CASSPSLQGGNEQFF
>TRBV29-1|TRBJ1-1
CSVANGGRTEAFF
>TRBV5-1|TRBJ2-3
CASSWVTGGKTDTQYF
>TRBV11-3|TRBJ2-7
CASSLDGGDYEQYF
>TRBV18|TRBJ2-1
CASSQSEGPWASNEQFF
>TRBV5-1|.
CASSPSGRASREQYF
>TRBV28|TRBJ2-2
CASSLGTGYTNTGELFF
>TRBV7-2|TRBJ2-7
CASSTGTSPNEQYF
>TRBV25-1|TRBJ2-6
CASSERQGAGANVLTF
>TRBV19|TRBJ2-2
CASSMGQLRTGELFF
>TRBV4-1|TRBJ1-2
CASSQVRTGPYYGYTF
>TRBV5-1|TRBJ2-7
CASSLASGEQYF
>TRBV2|TRBJ1-6
CASNRDRDDSPLHF
>TRBV30|TRBJ1-6
CACAQGGNSPLHF
>TRBV7-2|TRBJ1-2
CASSLGQVYGYTF
>TRBV18|TRBJ1-5
CASSAGTGNYQPQHF
>TRBV19|TRBJ1-1
CASSIEGGVNTEAFF
>TRBV5-4|TRBJ1-3
CASSFSGLRGNTIYF
>TRBV7-2|TRBJ2-3
CASSSAGTSTDTQYF
>TRBV7-6|TRBJ2-1
CASSWAGGQDEQFF
>TRBV28|TRBJ2-2
CASQPGQGSAGELFF
>TRBV7-2|TRBJ2-6
CASSLSESGANVLTF
>TRBV27|.
CASSFGAFDGYEQYF
>TRBV4-1|TRBJ1-2
CASSQGFRRTLNYGYTF
>TRBV7-2|TRBJ1-2
CASSLGVTNYGYTF